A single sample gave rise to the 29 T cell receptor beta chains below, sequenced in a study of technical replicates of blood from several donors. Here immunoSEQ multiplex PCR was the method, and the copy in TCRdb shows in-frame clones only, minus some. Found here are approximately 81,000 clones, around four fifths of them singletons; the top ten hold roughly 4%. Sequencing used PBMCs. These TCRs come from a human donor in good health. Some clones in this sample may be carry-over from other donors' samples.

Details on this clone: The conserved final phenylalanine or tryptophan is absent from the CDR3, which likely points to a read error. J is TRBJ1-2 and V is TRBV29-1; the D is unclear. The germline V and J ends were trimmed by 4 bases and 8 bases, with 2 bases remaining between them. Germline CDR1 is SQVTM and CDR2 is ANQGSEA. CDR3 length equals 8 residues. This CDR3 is CSVGGYTS. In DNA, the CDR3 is TGCAGCGTTGGCGGCTACACCTCC.

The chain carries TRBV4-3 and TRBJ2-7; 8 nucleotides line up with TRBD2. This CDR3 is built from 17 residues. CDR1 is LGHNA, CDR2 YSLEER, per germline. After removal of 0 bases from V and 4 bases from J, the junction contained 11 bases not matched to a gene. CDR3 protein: CASSQDRRREAGYEQYF. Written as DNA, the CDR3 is TGCGCCAGCAGCCAAGATCGCCGGCGGGAGGCGGGGTACGAGCAGTACTTC.

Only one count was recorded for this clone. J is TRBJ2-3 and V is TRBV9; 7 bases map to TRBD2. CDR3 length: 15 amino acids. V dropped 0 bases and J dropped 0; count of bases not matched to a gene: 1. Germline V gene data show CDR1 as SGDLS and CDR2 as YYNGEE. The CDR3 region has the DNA TGTGCCAGCAGCGTAGTCGGGAGGAGCACAGATACGCAGTATTTT. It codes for CASSVVGRSTDTQYF.

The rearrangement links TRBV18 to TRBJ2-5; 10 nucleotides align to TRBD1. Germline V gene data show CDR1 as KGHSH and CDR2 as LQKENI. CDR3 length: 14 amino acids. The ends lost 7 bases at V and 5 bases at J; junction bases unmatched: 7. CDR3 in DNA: TGTGCCAGCTGGACCGGGACAGGGGAGGAGACCCAGTACTTC. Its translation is CASWTGTGEETQYF.

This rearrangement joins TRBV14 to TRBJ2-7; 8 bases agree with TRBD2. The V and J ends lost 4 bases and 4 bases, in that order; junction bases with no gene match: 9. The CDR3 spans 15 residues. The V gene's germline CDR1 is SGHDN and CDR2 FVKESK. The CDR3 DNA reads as TGTGCCAGCAGCCTAGGGTCGGGAGGGCCATACGAGCAGTACTTC. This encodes CASSLGSGGPYEQYF.

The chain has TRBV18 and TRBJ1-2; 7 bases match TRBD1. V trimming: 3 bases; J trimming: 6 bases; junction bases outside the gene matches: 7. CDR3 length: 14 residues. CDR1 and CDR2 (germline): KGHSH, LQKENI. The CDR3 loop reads CASSPTETGNGYTF. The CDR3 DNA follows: TGTGCCAGCTCACCGACAGAGACAGGGAATGGCTACACCTTC.

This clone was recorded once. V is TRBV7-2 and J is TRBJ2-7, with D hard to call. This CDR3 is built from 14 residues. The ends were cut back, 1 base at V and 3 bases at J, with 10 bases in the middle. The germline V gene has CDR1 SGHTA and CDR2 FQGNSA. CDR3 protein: CASSLEAVGYEQYF. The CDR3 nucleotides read TGTGCCAGCAGCTTAGAGGCGGTGGGCTACGAGCAGTACTTC. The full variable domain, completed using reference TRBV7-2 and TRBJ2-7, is GAGVSQSPSNKVTEKGKDVELRCDPISGHTALYWYRQSLGQGLEFLIYFQGNSAPDKSGLPSDRFSAERTGGSVSTLTIQRTQQEDSAVYLCASSLEAVGYEQYFGPGTRLTVT.

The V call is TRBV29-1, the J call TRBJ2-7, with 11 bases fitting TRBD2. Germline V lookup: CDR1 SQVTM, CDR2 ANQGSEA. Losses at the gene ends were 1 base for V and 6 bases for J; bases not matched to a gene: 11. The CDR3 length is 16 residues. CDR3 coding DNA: TGCAGCGTTGAAGGCCCTGGACTAGCGGGCCCCCCCGAGCAGTACTTC. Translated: CSVEGPGLAGPPEQYF.

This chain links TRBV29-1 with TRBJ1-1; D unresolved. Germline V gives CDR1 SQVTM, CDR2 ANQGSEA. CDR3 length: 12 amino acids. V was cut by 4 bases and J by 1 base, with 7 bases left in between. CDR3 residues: CSVVSGNTEAFF. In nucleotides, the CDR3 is TGCAGCGTTGTCTCCGGGAACACTGAAGCTTTCTTT.

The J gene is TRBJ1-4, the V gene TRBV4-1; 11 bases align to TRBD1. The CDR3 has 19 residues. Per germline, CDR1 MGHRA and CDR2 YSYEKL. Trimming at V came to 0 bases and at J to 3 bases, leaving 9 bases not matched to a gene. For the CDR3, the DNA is TGCGCCAGCAGCCAAGATCCCCGGGGGACAGGGGGATCTAATGAAAAACTGTTTTTT. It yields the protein CASSQDPRGTGGSNEKLFF.

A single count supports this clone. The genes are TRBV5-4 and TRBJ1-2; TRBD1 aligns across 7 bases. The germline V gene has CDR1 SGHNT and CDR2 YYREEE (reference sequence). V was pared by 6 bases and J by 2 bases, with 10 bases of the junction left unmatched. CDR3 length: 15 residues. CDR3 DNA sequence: TGTGCCAGCAACTTCGGGACAGTCCCAAACTATGGCTACACCTTC. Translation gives CASNFGTVPNYGYTF.

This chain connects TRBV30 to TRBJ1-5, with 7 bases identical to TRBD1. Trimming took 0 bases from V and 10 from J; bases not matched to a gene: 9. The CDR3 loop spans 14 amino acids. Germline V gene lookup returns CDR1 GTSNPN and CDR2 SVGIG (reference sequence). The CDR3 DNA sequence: TGTGCCTGGAGTGTGAAGGGGGCCAGGAAACCCCAGCATTTT. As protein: CAWSVKGARKPQHF.

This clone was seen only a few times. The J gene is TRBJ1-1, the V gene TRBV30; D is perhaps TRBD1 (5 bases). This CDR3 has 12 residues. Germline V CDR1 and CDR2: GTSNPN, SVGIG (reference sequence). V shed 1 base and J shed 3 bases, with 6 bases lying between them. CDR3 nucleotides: TGTGCCTGGAGTGCGGGGGACACTGAAGCTTTCTTT. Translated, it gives CAWSAGDTEAFF.

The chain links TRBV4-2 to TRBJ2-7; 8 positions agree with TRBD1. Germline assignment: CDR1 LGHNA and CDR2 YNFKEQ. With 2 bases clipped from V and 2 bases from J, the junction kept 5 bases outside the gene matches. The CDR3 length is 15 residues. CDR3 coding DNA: TGTGCCAGCAGCCAACAAGGACAGGGAGCCTACGAGCAGTACTTC. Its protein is CASSQQGQGAYEQYF.

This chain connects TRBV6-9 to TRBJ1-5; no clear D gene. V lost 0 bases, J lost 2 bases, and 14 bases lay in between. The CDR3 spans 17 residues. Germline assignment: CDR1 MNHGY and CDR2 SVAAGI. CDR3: CASSYSDLEGGNQPQHF. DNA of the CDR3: TGTGCCAGCAGTTATTCAGATTTGGAGGGTGGCAATCAGCCCCAGCATTTT.

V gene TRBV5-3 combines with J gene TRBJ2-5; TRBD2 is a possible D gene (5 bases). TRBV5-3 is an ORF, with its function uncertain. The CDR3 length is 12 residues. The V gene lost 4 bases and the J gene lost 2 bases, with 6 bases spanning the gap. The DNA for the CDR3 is TGTGCCAGAAGCCCGGGGCAAGAGACCCAGTACTTC. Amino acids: CARSPGQETQYF.

CDR3 loop: CASTPTGANTEAFF. The CDR3, as DNA: TGTGCCAGCACTCCTACAGGGGCGAACACTGAAGCTTTCTTT. The V call is TRBV6-5, the J call TRBJ1-1, with 7 bases identical to TRBD1. The CDR3 is 14 amino acids. The V gene end was trimmed by 7 bases and the J gene end by 1 base; junction bases not matched to a gene: 6. Germline V CDR1 and CDR2: MNHEY, SVGAGI.

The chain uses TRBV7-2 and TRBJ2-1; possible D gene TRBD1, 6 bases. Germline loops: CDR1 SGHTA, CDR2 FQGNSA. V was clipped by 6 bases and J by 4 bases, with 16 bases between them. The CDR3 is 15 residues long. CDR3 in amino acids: CASSLQGTPYNEQFF. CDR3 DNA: TGTGCCAGCAGTTTACAGGGAACCCCATACAATGAGCAGTTCTTC.

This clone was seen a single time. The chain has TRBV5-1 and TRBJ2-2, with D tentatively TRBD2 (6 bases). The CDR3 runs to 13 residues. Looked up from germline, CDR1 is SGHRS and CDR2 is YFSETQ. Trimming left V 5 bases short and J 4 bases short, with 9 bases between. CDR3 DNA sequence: TGCGCCAGCAGGTTCGGGGGCACCGGGGAGCTGTTTTTT. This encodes CASRFGGTGELFF.

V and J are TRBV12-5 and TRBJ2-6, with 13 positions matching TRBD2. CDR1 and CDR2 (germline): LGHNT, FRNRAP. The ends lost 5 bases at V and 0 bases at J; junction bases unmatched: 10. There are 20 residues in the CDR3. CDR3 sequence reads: CASGPGLAGVTRSGANVLTF. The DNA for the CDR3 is TGTGCTAGTGGTCCAGGACTAGCGGGGGTAACCCGCTCTGGGGCCAACGTCCTGACTTTC.

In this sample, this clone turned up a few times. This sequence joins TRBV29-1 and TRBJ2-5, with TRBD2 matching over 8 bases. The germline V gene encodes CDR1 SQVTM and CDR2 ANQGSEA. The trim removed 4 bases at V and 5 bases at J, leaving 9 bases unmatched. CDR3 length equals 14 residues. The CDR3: CSVVPGTSIETQYF. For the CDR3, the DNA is TGCAGCGTTGTGCCCGGGACTAGTATTGAGACCCAGTACTTC.

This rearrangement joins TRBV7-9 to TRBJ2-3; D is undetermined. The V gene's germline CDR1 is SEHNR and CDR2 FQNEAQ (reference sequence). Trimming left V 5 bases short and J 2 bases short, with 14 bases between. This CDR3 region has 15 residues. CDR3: CASSASPTDTDTQYF. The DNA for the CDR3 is TGTGCCAGCAGCGCGTCGCCCACTGACACAGATACGCAGTATTTT.

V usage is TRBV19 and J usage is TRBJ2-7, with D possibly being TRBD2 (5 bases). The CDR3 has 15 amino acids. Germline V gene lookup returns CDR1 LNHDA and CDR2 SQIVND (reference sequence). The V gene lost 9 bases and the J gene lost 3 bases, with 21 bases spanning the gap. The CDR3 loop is CASGVGGSMYYEQYF. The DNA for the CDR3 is TGTGCCAGCGGGGTGGGTGGCTCGATGTACTACGAGCAGTACTTC.

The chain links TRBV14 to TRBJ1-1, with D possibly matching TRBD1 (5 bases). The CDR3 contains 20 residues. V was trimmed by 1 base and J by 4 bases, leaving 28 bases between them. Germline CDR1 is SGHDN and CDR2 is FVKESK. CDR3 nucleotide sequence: TGTGCCAGCAGCCAAGTCGTAGGGGTCGTCTTGGGTTCGCGGGGCACTGAAGCTTTCTTT. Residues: CASSQVVGVVLGSRGTEAFF. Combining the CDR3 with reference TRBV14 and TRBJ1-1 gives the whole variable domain EAGVTQFPSHSVIEKGQTVTLRCDPISGHDNLYWYRRVMGKEIKFLLHFVKESKQDESGMPNNRFLAERTGGTYSTLKVQPAELEDSGVYFCASSQVVGVVLGSRGTEAFFGQGTRLTVV.

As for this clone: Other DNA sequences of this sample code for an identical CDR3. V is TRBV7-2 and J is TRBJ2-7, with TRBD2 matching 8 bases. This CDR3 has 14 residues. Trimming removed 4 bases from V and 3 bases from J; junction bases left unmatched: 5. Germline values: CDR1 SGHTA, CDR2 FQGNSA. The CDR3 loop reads CASSSGLAGYEQYF. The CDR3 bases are TGTGCCAGCAGCTCGGGGCTAGCGGGCTACGAGCAGTACTTC.

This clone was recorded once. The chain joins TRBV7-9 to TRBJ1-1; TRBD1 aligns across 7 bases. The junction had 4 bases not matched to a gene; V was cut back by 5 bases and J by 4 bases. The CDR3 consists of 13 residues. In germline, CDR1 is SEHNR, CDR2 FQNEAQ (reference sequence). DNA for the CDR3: TGTGCCAGCAGCCAGACAGGGTCCACTGAAGCTTTCTTT. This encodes CASSQTGSTEAFF. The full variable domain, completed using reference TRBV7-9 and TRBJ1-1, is DTGVSQNPRHKITKRGQNVTFRCDPISEHNRLYWYRQTLGQGPEFLTYFQNEAQLEKSRLLSDRFSAERPKGSFSTLEIQRTEQGDSAMYLCASSQTGSTEAFFGQGTRLTVV.

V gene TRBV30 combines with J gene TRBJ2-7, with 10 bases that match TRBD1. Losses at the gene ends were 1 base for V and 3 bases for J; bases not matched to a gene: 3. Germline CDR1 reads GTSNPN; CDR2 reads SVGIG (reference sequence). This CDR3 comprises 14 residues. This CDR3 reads CAWSAWDRGYEQYF. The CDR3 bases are TGTGCCTGGAGTGCATGGGACAGGGGCTACGAGCAGTACTTC. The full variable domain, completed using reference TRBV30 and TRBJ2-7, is SQTIHQWPATLVQPVGSPLSLECTVEGTSNPNLYWYRQAAGRGLQLLFYSVGIGQISSEVPQNLSASRPQDRQFILSSKKLLLSDSGFYLCAWSAWDRGYEQYFGPGTRLTVT.

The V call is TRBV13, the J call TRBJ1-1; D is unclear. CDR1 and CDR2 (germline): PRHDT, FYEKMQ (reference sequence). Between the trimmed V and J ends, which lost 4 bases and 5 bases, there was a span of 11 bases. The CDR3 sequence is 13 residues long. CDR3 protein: CASSYRRETEAFF. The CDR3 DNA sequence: TGTGCCAGCAGCTACCGGCGGGAGACTGAAGCTTTCTTT.

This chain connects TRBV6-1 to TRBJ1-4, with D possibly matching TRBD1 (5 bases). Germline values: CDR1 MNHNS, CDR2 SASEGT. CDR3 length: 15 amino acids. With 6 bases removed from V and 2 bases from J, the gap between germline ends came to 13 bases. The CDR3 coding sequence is TGTGCCAGCAGGGCCATGGGGGGGACTAATGAAAAACTGTTTTTT. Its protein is CASRAMGGTNEKLFF.